This entry concerns a single T cell receptor beta chain. The antigen is unknown. This entry is derived from a study of cytomegalovirus exposure and HLA in healthy donors. Whole-study results and caveats: In an earlier analysis, most TCR beta V segments were productive about 90% or about 30% of the time. Across donors, sequencing depth was assumed by presence/absence analyses to be roughly uniform. Indistinguishable V segments, including TRBV6-2 and TRBV6-3, were excluded. In a later analysis, HLA-C alleles had the fewest associated TCRs, DRB1 alleles the most.

The primer mix had 60 Vbeta and 13 Jbeta primers. Only in-frame clones appear in the TCRdb table, and some are missing; sequencing was by immunoSEQ multiplex PCR. The sample consists of under 150,000 clones, around 77% of them appearing once. CDR3 length: 14 amino acids. Germline V gene sequence: CDR1 MNHNS, CDR2 SASEGT. Between the trimmed V and J ends, which lost 1 base and 2 bases, there was a span of 9 bases. The specimen was PBMCs. The V gene is TRBV6-1, the J gene TRBJ2-7; D is possibly TRBD1 (6 bases). This receptor was identified in a woman aged 25 to 45 in good health and CMV-seropositive. In DNA form, the CDR3 reads TGTGCCAGCAGTGAAGTCGGACAGCCCTACGAGCAGTACTTC. Translated, it gives CASSEVGQPYEQYF.